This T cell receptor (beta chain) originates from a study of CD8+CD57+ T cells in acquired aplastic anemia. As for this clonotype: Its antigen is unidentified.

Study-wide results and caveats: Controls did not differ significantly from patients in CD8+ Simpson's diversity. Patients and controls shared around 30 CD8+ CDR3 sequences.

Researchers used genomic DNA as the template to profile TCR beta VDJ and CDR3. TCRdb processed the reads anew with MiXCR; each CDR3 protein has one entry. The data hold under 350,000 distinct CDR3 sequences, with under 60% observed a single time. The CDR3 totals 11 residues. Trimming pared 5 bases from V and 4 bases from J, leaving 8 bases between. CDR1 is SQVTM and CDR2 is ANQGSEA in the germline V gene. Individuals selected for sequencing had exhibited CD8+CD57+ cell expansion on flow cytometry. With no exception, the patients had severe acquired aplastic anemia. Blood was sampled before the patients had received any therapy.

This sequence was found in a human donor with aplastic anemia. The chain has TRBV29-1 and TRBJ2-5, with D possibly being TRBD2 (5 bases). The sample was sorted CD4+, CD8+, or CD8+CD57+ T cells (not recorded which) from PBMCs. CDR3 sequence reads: CSVSSGETQYF. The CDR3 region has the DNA TGCAGCGTTTCCAGCGGAGAGACCCAGTACTTC.